The entry that follows covers one TCR beta chain sequence. The specificity of this receptor is unknown. One end of the junction varies from germline; a read error may be responsible. CDR3 length: 15 amino acids, cysteine to phenylalanine. CDR3 DNA only is kept here, 45 bases in frame from base 1. From the germline V gene, CDR1 is MDHEN and CDR2 is SYDVKM. Patients with autoimmune disease history or receiving systemic immunosuppression were excluded from the trial. Peripheral blood for TCR sequencing was collected from all dose cohorts at baseline, on cycle 4 day 1, and on cycle 7 day 1. Samples were obtained from an open-label, multicenter, first-in-human phase I dose-escalation trial of ivuxolimab. Adults with locally advanced or metastatic head and neck squamous cell, hepatocellular, melanoma or renal cell carcinoma were enrolled in the trial. CD4+ and CD8+ T cells were sorted separately from peripheral blood before TCR sequencing.

This sample is part of a study of OX40 agonist ivuxolimab in advanced cancers. For the study in its entirety: The costimulatory receptor OX40 (CD134) was targeted by ivuxolimab, a fully human IgG2 agonistic monoclonal antibody. Intravenous ivuxolimab was administered to patients every 2 weeks at six dose levels: 0.01, 0.1, 0.3, 1.5, 3 and 10 mg/kg. Among the 52 dose-escalation patients, about 20 had hepatocellular carcinoma, around 15 melanoma, 9 renal cell carcinoma and 9 head and neck cancer. Peripheral TCRbeta sequencing aimed to test whether ivuxolimab altered TCR sequence diversity and caused clonal T-cell expansion. In the dose-escalation cohort, 70% to 90% of patients were male, and the mean age was roughly 60 years with a range of roughly 20 to 79. Prior anti-PD-1, anti-PD-L1 or anti-CTLA-4 therapy was permitted, and checkpoint inhibitors had been received by around 40% of dose-escalation patients. Partial responses were achieved by three dose-escalation patients, of whom one had hepatocellular carcinoma and two had cutaneous melanoma. The paper covers the monotherapy dose-escalation part of the phase I ivuxolimab trial, which included N ≈ 54 patients.

Genomic DNA was isolated from the sorted cells so that the TCRbeta CDR3 region could be sequenced. The immunoSEQ Assay was used for sequencing of TCRbeta CDR3 regions. Held by TCRdb, this immuneACCESS table contains in-frame sequences only and omits some clones. Under half of the omission traces to an unresolved V gene where checked; the cause of the rest is unknown. Within this sample are more than 100,000 clones, with 80% to 90% of them counted one time only. Clones ranked in the top ten supply about 0.55% of the sample. The research as a whole found: On average, CD8+ T cells showed more expanded clones than CD4+ T cells after ivuxolimab. Low levels of normalized T-cell clonal expansion were also shown by some nonresponding patients. Partial responders in the 0.1-3.0 mg/kg groups had among the lowest normalized peripheral clonal expansion, especially among CD8+ T cells. At doses of 0.1 to 3.0 mg/kg, clonal expansion of both CD4+ and CD8+ blood T cells was observed from baseline to week 6. The antigen specificity of the clonally expanded peripheral T cells was not determined.

The chain is encoded by TRBV28 joined to TRBJ2-7, with 9 bases in between that match TRBD1. The TCR comes from an adult with an advanced solid tumor such as melanoma, head and neck, liver or kidney cancer. Source: CD4+ or CD8+ T cells sorted from blood, taken in a trial of the OX40 agonist ivuxolimab. The encoded CDR3 is CVSSSPGQGPYEQYF. The DNA reads as follows: TGTGTCAGCAGTTCCCCGGGACAGGGACCGTACGAGCAGTACTTC. The full variable domain, with segments outside the CDR3 supplied by the reference TRBV28 and TRBJ2-7 proteins, appears as DVKVTQSSRYLVKRTGEKVFLECVQDMDHENMFWYRQDPGLGLRLIYFSYDVKMKEKGDIPEGYSVSREKKERFSLILESASTNQTSMYLCVSSSPGQGPYEQYFGPGTRLTVT.